Many counts were recorded for the clone carrying this T cell receptor beta chain. Using genomic DNA as the template, TCR beta VDJ and CDR3 profiling was carried out. A single record per CDR3 protein comes from TCRdb applying MiXCR to the reads. The sample consists of 150,000 to 200,000 distinct CDR3 sequences, approximately 40% of them appearing once. The data belong to a study of CD8+CD57+ T cells in acquired aplastic anemia. At the level of the study: The DNA of sorted CD4+ and CD8+ cells averaged 3.2 ug.

The germline gives CDR1 KGHDR, CDR2 SFDVKD. CDR3 length equals 15 residues. Trimming at V came to 2 bases and at J to 12 bases, leaving 5 bases not matched to a gene. V usage is TRBV24-1 and J usage is TRBJ2-1; 14 nucleotides align to TRBD2. What was sequenced was sorted CD4+, CD8+, or CD8+CD57+ T cells (not recorded which) from PBMCs. The source of this sequence is a human donor in good health. The CDR3 region is CATSDSRTSGRWQFF. The DNA for the CDR3 is TGTGCCACCAGTGATTCCCGGACTAGCGGGAGGTGGCAGTTCTTC.